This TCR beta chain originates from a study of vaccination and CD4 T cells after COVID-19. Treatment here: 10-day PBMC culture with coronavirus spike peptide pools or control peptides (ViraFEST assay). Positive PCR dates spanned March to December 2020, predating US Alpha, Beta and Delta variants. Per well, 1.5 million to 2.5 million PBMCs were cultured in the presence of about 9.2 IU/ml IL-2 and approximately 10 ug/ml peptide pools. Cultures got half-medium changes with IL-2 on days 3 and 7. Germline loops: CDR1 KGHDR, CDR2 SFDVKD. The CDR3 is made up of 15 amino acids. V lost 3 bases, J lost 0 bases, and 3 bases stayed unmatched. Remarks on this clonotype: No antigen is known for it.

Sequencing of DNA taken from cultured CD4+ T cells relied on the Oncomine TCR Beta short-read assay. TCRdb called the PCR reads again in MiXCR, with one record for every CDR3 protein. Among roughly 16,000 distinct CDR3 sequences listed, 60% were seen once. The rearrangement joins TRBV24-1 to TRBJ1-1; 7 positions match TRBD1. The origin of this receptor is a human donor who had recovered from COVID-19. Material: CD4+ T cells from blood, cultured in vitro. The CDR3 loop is CATSDSRGMNTEAFF. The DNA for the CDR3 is TGTGCCACCAGTGATAGCAGGGGGATGAACACTGAAGCTTTCTTT.